This TCR beta chain emerged from a study of blood T cell repertoires in COVID-19. In the study overall: Spain, Italy and the United States supplied samples that represented acute and convalescent COVID-19. The cDNA or gDNA used as material had been derived from T cells, B-cell-depleted T cells, or PBMCs.

Data came from immunoSEQ multiplex PCR; TCRdb stores just in-frame clones and leaves some out. Of approximately 210,000 clones in the sample, approximately 77% are singletons; the top ten hold approximately 3.8%. The V gene end was trimmed by 2 bases and the J gene end by 4 bases; junction bases not matched to a gene: 10. CDR1 and CDR2 from the germline V gene are SGHRS and YFSETQ. CDR3 length: 16 amino acids. V gene TRBV5-1 combines with J gene TRBJ2-5; the match to TRBD1 covers 8 bases. The sequenced sample consisted of peripheral blood. This clonotype originated in a woman older than 75 with acute or convalescent COVID-19. The CDR3 nucleotides read TGCGCCAGCAGCTTATGGACAGGGAGGATGCGAGAGACCCAGTACTTC. Amino acids: CASSLWTGRMRETQYF.